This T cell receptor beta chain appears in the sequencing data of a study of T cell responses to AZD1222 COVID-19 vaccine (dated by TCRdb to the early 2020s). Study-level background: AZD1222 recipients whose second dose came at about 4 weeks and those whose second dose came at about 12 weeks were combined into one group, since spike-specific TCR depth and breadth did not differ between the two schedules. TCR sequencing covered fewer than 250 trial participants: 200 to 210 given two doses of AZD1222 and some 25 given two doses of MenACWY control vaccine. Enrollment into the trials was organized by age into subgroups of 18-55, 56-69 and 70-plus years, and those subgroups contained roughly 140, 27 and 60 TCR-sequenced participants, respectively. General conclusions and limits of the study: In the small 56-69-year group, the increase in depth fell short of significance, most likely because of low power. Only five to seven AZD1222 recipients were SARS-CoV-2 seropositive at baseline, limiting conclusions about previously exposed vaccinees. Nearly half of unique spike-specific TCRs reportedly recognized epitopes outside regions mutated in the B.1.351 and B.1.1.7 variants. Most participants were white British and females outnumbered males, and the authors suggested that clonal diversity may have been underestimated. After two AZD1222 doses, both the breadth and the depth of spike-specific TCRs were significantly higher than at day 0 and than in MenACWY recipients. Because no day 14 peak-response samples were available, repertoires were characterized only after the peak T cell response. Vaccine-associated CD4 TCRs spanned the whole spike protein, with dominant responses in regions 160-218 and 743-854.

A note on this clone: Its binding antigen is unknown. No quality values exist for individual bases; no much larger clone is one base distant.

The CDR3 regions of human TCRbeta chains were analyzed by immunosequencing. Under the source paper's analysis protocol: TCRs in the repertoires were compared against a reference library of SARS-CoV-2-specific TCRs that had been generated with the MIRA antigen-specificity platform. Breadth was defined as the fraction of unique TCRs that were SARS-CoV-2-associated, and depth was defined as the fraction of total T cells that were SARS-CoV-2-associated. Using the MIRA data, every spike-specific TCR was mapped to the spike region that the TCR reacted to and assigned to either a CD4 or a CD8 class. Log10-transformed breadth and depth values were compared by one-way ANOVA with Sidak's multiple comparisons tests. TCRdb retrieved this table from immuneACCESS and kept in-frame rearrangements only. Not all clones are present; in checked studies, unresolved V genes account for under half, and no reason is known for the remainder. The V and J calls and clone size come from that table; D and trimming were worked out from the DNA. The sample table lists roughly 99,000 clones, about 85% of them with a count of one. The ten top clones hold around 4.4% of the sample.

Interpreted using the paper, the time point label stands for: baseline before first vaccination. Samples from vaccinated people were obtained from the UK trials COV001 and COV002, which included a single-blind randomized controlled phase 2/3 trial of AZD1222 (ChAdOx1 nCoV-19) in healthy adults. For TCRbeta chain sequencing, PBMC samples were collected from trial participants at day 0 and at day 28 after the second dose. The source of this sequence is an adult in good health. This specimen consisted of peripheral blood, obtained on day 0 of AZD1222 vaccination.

The nucleotides read TGTGCCAGCAGAGACAGCCTAGATGGCTACACCTTC. This codes for CASRDSLDGYTF. The rearranged segments are TRBV5-4 and TRBJ1-2; a tentative D match to TRBD1 spans 5 bases. Looking up the germline V gene (reference sequence) yields CDR1 SGHNT and CDR2 YYREEE. CDR3 length: 12 amino acids, cysteine to phenylalanine. Only CDR3 DNA is held: 36 bases, read in frame from base 1. V is pared back by 5 bases and J by 6 bases, with 11 bases lying between the germline termini.